The present TCR beta chain was sequenced within a study of T cell repertoires in cytomegalovirus infection. Study-wide background: It was recently identified HLA-C-restricted and well-studied HLA-B-restricted CMV epitopes that the study used. Matching HLA type, along with CMV infection, was indicated by public TCR beta signatures. Study-wide results and caveats: Carriage of CMV together with the relevant HLA was identifiable through cumulative public TCR beta family frequency. Ex vivo, HLA-C-restricted CMV-specific TCR beta clonotypes prevailed over the rest of the response.

Using its own MiXCR run on the reads, TCRdb lists one record per CDR3 protein. The sample contains hundreds of thousands of distinct CDR3 sequences, roughly 31% of which appear only once. With 1 base removed from V and 9 bases from J, the gap between germline ends came to 15 bases. In germline, CDR1 is SNHLY, CDR2 FYNNEI. This CDR3 spans 15 amino acids. As concerns this clonotype: Its antigen remains unknown.

The chain uses TRBV2 and TRBJ1-4; TRBD1 is a possible D gene (5 bases). The sequence derives from a human donor in good health (CMV status not recorded). Some clones in this sample may be carry-over from other donors' samples. The sample consisted of cultured CD8+ T cells from PBMCs, taken from culture after CMV antigen stimulation. The CDR3 DNA is TGTGCCAGCAGTGAAGATAGGGGAGGAGGGAAAAAACTGTTTTTT. Protein: CASSEDRGGGKKLFF.